These 27 T cell receptor beta chains were sequenced from one sample in a study of T cell clones after liver transplantation. Sequencing was performed with immunoSEQ multiplex PCR; in TCRdb, only in-frame clones are kept and a portion is missing. Here the sample spans about 47,000 clones, about 86% being singletons. The source material was CD8+ T cells from blood, sampled 12 months after liver transplant. Receptors originate from a human patient who received a liver transplant. Among the T cells, some may be from the graft donor.

V usage is TRBV29-1 and J usage is TRBJ1-1; D possibly corresponds to TRBD1 (6 bases). The V and J ends lost 8 bases and 5 bases respectively, with 15 bases between them. Germline CDR1 SQVTM, CDR2 ANQGSEA. This CDR3 is built from 12 residues. The CDR3 sequence is CSLSLGGTEAFF. In nucleotides, the CDR3 is TGCAGCCTATCTTTAGGGGGGACTGAAGCTTTCTTT.

The rearrangement links TRBV11-1 to TRBJ1-1; a weak D match, TRBD1 (6 bases). V dropped 2 bases and J dropped 3 bases, with 10 bases sitting between them. CDR3 length equals 14 residues. Germline CDR1 and CDR2: SGHAT and FQDESV (reference sequence). Here the CDR3 DNA reads TGTGCCAGCAGCTTACTCGAGGGGGACACTGAAGCTTTCTTT. This gives the protein CASSLLEGDTEAFF.

This chain uses TRBV4-1 with TRBJ1-5; no clear D. The length of the CDR3 is 15 residues. V was trimmed by 3 bases and J by 0 bases, leaving 9 bases between them. Germline assignment: CDR1 MGHRA and CDR2 YSYEKL. CDR3 nucleotides: TGCGCCAGCAGCCAGCTTGTTAATAGCAATCAGCCCCAGCATTTT. It specifies CASSQLVNSNQPQHF.

The gene calls are TRBV28 and TRBJ2-1; unclear D gene. The V end was cut by 5 bases, the J end by 2 bases, with 10 bases between. Germline V gene lookup returns CDR1 MDHEN and CDR2 SYDVKM. The CDR3 runs 14 residues. DNA of the CDR3: TGTGCCAGCAGTGAGACTCCCCCCTACAATGAGCAGTTCTTC. Its translation is CASSETPPYNEQFF.

DNA for the CDR3: TGTGCCAGCAGTTTATCGGACAGCAACATTCAGTACTTC. Translated: CASSLSDSNIQYF. The chain carries TRBV27 and TRBJ2-4; D may be TRBD1 (6 bases). The CDR3 consists of 13 residues. Trimming cost V 0 bases and J 7 bases, with 7 bases left between them. Germline V CDR1 and CDR2: MNHEY, SMNVEV (reference sequence).

The genes are TRBV5-1 and TRBJ1-1, with no clear D. This CDR3 is 14 amino acids long. The V gene lost 1 base and the J gene lost 3 bases, with 10 bases spanning the gap. CDR1 is SGHRS and CDR2 is YFSETQ in the germline V gene. CDR3 coding DNA: TGCGCCAGCAGCTTGAGAGGGAGAGACACTGAAGCTTTCTTT. It codes for CASSLRGRDTEAFF.

This rearrangement joins TRBV11-2 to TRBJ2-7, with 11 bases aligning to TRBD2. The CDR3 runs 16 residues. Germline CDR1 reads SGHAT; CDR2 reads FQNNGV. The ends lost 5 bases at V and 2 bases at J; junction bases unmatched: 8. CDR3 in DNA: TGTGCCAGCAGCCTACCGGGACTAGCGGATCCCTACGAGCAGTACTTC. Amino acids: CASSLPGLADPYEQYF.

This chain joins TRBV9 and TRBJ2-1, with D uncertain. CDR3 length: 12 residues. Germline-derived CDR1 and CDR2 are SGDLS and YYNGEE. Trimming cost V 0 bases and J 10 bases, with 8 bases left between them. CDR3 sequence reads: CASSVDGNEQFF. The CDR3 DNA reads as TGTGCCAGCAGCGTAGACGGTAACGAGCAGTTCTTC.

V usage is TRBV10-2 and J usage is TRBJ1-4; TRBD1 might be the D (5 bases). Per the germline V gene, CDR1 is WSHSY and CDR2 is SAAADI. Trimming shortened V by 3 bases and J by 4 bases, and 9 bases separated the two germline ends. CDR3 length equals 14 residues. The CDR3, as DNA: TGCGCCAGCAGTGAAGGGGAGTATAATGAAAAACTGTTTTTT. The encoded protein is CASSEGEYNEKLFF.

This rearrangement joins TRBV5-5 to TRBJ1-5; tentatively, D is TRBD1 (5 bases). Germline V gene sequence: CDR1 SGHKS, CDR2 YYEKEE (reference sequence). This CDR3 spans 16 amino acids. The CDR3 protein is CAPTQGGDVSNQPQHF. CDR3 sequence (DNA): TGTGCGCCCACTCAGGGAGGGGACGTTAGCAATCAGCCCCAGCATTTT.

J is TRBJ2-4 and V is TRBV13; weak D call: TRBD2 (5 bases). V gave up 5 bases and J gave up 0 bases, with 11 bases separating them. CDR1 and CDR2 (germline): PRHDT, FYEKMQ (reference sequence). The CDR3 sequence is 15 residues long. CDR3 protein: CASSKRGRAKNIQYF. The CDR3 DNA reads as TGTGCCAGCAGCAAAAGAGGGAGAGCCAAAAACATTCAGTACTTC.

In DNA, the CDR3 is TGCAGTGCTAGCGACAGGAGCGGGGAGTTCTTC. It codes for CSASDRSGEFF. The chain carries TRBV20-1 and TRBJ2-1, with a tentative D call TRBD2 (7 bases). CDR1 is DFQATT and CDR2 is SNEGSKA in the germline V gene (reference sequence). The germline V and J ends were trimmed by 3 bases and 14 bases, with 14 bases remaining between them. CDR3 length: 11 amino acids.

CDR3 sequence (DNA): TGCGCCAGCGTCCGAGTGGGCCAGGGGCCGACTGAAGCTTTCTTT. Its protein is CASVRVGQGPTEAFF. This chain uses TRBV5-1 with TRBJ1-1; maybe TRBD1 (6 bases). Germline-derived CDR1 and CDR2 are SGHRS and YFSETQ. CDR3 length equals 15 residues. V lost 7 bases to trimming and J lost 5 bases, with 21 bases between them.

V is TRBV27 and J is TRBJ2-1; TRBD2 might be the D (6 bases). This CDR3 comprises 14 residues. Germline V gene lookup returns CDR1 MNHEY and CDR2 SMNVEV (reference sequence). V lost 2 bases to trimming and J lost 6 bases, with 11 bases between them. The CDR3 loop is CASSLGRTGNEQFF. In DNA, the CDR3 is TGTGCCAGCAGTTTAGGGAGGACGGGCAATGAGCAGTTCTTC.

A note on this clone: The sample carries other DNA sequences with the same CDR3. This sequence joins TRBV9 and TRBJ2-7, with 8 positions matching TRBD1. The CDR3 runs to 14 residues. The J segment lost 7 bases and the V segment lost 2 bases, leaving 8 bases of the junction unmatched. The germline V gene has CDR1 SGDLS and CDR2 YYNGEE. CDR3 sequence (DNA): TGTGCCAGCAGCGTCGGGGCAGGGGGCTATGAGCAGTACTTC. Translated: CASSVGAGGYEQYF.

This clone is categorized as medium-sized. The rearrangement links TRBV19 to TRBJ2-1, with D unclear. V gave up 1 base and J gave up 7 bases, with 8 bases separating them. The CDR3 covers 13 residues. Germline V gives CDR1 LNHDA, CDR2 SQIVND (reference sequence). The CDR3 region has the DNA TGTGCCAGTAGTATAGGTTGGGGAAATGAGCAGTTCTTC. It translates to CASSIGWGNEQFF.

The chain recombines TRBV19 with TRBJ1-1, with D maybe TRBD1 (5 bases). The germline V gene has CDR1 LNHDA and CDR2 SQIVND (reference sequence). The CDR3 loop spans 15 amino acids. V was shortened by 0 bases and J by 4 bases, with 12 bases between the two germline ends. CDR3 in amino acids: CASSIDPGKATEAFF. CDR3 DNA sequence: TGTGCCAGTAGTATAGATCCAGGGAAGGCCACTGAAGCTTTCTTT.

V and J are TRBV10-3 and TRBJ2-5; TRBD1 agrees at 8 bases. The CDR3 length is 16 residues. V lost 2 bases and J lost 2; bases outside the gene matches: 7. Per the germline V gene, CDR1 is ENHRY and CDR2 is SYGVKD. CDR3 amino acids: CAISEGGGDRQETQYF. The CDR3 coding sequence is TGTGCCATCAGTGAGGGTGGCGGGGACAGGCAAGAGACCCAGTACTTC.

This clone was seen repeatedly, ten times or more. The chain employs TRBV27 and TRBJ1-2, with D perhaps matching TRBD1 (6 bases). V was pared by 0 bases and J by 5 bases, with 13 bases between. The germline CDR1 and CDR2 sequences are MNHEY and SMNVEV (reference sequence). CDR3 length: 15 residues. CDR3 loop: CASSLSPTGLYGYTF. CDR3 bases: TGTGCCAGCAGTTTATCTCCGACAGGACTTTATGGCTACACCTTC.

This chain links TRBV28 with TRBJ1-1; tentatively, D is TRBD1 (5 bases). The CDR3 extends over 14 amino acids. V was shortened by 7 bases and J by 1 base, with 13 bases between the two germline ends. The germline CDR1 and CDR2 sequences are MDHEN and SYDVKM. The CDR3 DNA reads TGTGCCAGCAAGGGGCGGCCGAGGAACACTGAAGCTTTCTTT. Residues: CASKGRPRNTEAFF.

The V gene is TRBV19, the J gene TRBJ2-2, with D hard to call. CDR1 is LNHDA and CDR2 is SQIVND in the germline V gene (reference sequence). The CDR3 has 14 amino acids. Trimming removed 0 bases at V and 4 bases at J, with 6 bases between. Here the CDR3 DNA reads TGTGCCAGTAGTATAGATTCGGGCACCGGGGAGCTGTTTTTT. Its translation is CASSIDSGTGELFF.

This clone was seen just once. This sequence joins TRBV4-3 and TRBJ2-7; 9 bases map to TRBD2. The V and J ends lost 1 base and 6 bases, in that order; junction bases with no gene match: 7. There are 15 residues in the CDR3. Per the germline V gene, CDR1 is LGHNA and CDR2 is YSLEER. The CDR3 reads CASSQGVAGVSEQYF. DNA for the CDR3: TGCGCCAGCAGCCAAGGCGTAGCGGGAGTCTCCGAGCAGTACTTC.

The V call is TRBV6-7, the J call TRBJ2-2; D remains unclear. TRBV6-7 belongs to the ORF category, with a function that is uncertain. The CDR3 totals 15 residues. With 8 bases removed from V and 0 bases from J, the gap between germline ends came to 13 bases. CDR3 in DNA: TGTGCCAGCCCGGCCGGGTATGCGAACACCGGGGAGCTGTTTTTT. Its translation is CASPAGYANTGELFF.

Note on this clone: This specimen includes other DNA sequences encoding the same CDR3. V gene TRBV5-1 combines with J gene TRBJ1-1; 9 bases are a match to TRBD1. Germline-derived CDR1 and CDR2 are SGHRS and YFSETQ. V dropped 0 bases and J dropped 6; count of bases not matched to a gene: 0. The CDR3 covers 13 residues. CDR3 nucleotide sequence: TGCGCCAGCAGCTTGGGACAGGGGGCTGAAGCTTTCTTT. This encodes CASSLGQGAEAFF.

This chain connects TRBV18 to TRBJ2-7; D call uncertain. V lost 2 bases and J 4 bases, leaving 9 bases between the germline ends. Germline V CDR1 and CDR2: KGHSH, LQKENI. This CDR3 has 13 residues. The CDR3 region has the DNA TGTGCCAGCTCACCAAAGGACGGGTACGAGCAGTACTTC. Protein sequence: CASSPKDGYEQYF.

The chain combines TRBV28 with TRBJ1-1, with D unclear. Germline V CDR1 and CDR2: MDHEN, SYDVKM. The CDR3 consists of 14 residues. The germline V and J ends were trimmed by 4 bases and 2 bases, with 11 bases remaining between them. The CDR3 sequence: CASSSPRVNTEAFF. The CDR3 nucleotides are TGTGCCAGCAGTTCCCCCCGGGTTAACACTGAAGCTTTCTTT.

This clone came up a few times. The rearrangement uses TRBV5-6 and TRBJ1-2; D is undetermined. The CDR3 loop spans 14 amino acids. V gave up 0 bases and J gave up 3 bases, with 9 bases separating them. The germline V gene encodes CDR1 SGHDT and CDR2 YYEEEE. The CDR3 region has the DNA TGTGCCAGCAGCTTGGTGGCCAGTGACTATGGCTACACCTTC. Amino acid sequence: CASSLVASDYGYTF.